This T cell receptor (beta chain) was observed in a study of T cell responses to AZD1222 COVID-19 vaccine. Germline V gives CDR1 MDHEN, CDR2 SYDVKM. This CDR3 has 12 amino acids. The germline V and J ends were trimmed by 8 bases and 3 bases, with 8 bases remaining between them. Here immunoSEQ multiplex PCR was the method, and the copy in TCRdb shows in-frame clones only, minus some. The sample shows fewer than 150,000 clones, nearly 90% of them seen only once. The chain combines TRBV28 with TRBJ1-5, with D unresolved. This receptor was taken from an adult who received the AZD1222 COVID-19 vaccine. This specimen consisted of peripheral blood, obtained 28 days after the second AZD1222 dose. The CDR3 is CASQTPNQPQHF. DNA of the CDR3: TGTGCCAGCCAGACACCCAATCAGCCCCAGCATTTT.